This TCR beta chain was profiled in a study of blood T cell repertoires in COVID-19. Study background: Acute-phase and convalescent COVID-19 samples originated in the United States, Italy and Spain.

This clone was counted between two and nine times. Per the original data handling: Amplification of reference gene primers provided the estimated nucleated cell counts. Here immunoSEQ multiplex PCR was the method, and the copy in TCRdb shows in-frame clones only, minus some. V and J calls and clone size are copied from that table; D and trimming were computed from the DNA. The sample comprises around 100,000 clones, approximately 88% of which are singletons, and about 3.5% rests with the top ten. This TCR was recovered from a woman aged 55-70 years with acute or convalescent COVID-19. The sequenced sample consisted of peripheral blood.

The CDR3 sequence is CAISAPGLLTDTQYF. The DNA of the CDR3 is TGTGCCATCAGTGCCCCGGGACTCCTCACAGATACGCAGTATTTT. The genes are TRBV10-3 and TRBJ2-3, with D tentatively TRBD2 (6 bases). Trimming removed 4 bases from V and 2 bases from J, with 13 bases in between. From germline, CDR1 is ENHRY and CDR2 SYGVKD. The CDR3 spans 15 residues.